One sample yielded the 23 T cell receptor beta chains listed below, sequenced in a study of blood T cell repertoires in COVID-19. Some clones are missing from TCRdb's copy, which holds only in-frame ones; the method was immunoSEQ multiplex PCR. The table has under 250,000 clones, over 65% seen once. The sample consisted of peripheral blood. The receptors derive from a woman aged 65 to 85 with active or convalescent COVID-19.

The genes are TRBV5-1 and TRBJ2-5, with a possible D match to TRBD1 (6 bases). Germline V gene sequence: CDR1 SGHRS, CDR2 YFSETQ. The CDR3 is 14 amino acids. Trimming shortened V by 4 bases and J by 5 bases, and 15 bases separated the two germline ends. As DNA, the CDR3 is TGCGCCAGCAGCATACAGGGAACCGACGAGACCCAGTACTTC. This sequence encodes CASSIQGTDETQYF.

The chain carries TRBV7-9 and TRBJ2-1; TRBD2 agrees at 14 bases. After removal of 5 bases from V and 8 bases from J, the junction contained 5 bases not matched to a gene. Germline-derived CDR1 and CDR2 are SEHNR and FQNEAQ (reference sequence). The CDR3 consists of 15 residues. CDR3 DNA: TGTGCCAGCAGCCGCGGGACTAGCGGGAGCTATGAGCAGTTCTTC. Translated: CASSRGTSGSYEQFF.

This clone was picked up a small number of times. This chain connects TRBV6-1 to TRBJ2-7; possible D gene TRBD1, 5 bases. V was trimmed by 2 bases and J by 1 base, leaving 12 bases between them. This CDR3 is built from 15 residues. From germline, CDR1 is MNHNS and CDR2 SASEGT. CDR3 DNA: TGTGCCAGCAGTGAATCCCCCGACAGATCCTACGAGCAGTACTTC. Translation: CASSESPDRSYEQYF.

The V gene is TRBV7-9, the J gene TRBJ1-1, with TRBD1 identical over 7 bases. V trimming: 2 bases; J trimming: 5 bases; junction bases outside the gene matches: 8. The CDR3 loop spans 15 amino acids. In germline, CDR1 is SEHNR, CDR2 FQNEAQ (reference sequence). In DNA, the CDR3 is TGTGCCAGCAGCTTATACGGGGCAGGGGGTACTGAAGCTTTCTTT. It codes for CASSLYGAGGTEAFF.

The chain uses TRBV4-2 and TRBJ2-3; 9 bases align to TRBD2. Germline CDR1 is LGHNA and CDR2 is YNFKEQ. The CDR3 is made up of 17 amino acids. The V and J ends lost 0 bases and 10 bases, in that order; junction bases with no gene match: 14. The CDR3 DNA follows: TGTGCCAGCAGCCAAGATACCAGCGGGAGGCCGTGGGCCCCGCAGTATTTT. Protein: CASSQDTSGRPWAPQYF.

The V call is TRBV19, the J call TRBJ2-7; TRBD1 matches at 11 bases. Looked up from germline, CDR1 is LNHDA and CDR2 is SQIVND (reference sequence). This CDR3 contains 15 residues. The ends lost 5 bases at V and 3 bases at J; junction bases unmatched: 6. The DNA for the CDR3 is TGTGCCAGTAGTGCGGGACAGGGGGTAGTCTACGAGCAGTACTTC. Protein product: CASSAGQGVVYEQYF.

As DNA, the CDR3 is TGTGCCAGCAGAAGAGACAGGGTTCGAGCTTTCTTT. Its protein product is CASRRDRVRAFF. The chain has TRBV6-5 and TRBJ1-1, with 7 bases identical to TRBD1. V trimming: 6 bases; J trimming: 10 bases; junction bases outside the gene matches: 8. Germline V gives CDR1 MNHEY, CDR2 SVGAGI. This CDR3 spans 12 amino acids.

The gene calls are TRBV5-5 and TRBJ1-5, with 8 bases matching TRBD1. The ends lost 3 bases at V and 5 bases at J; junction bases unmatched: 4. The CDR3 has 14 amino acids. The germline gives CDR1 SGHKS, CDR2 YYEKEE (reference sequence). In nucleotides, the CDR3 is TGTGCCAGCAGCTGGGGGACAGGCTATCAGCCCCAGCATTTT. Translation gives CASSWGTGYQPQHF.

CDR3 loop: CASSYSGTVFYEQYF. In DNA, the CDR3 is TGTGCCAGCAGTTACTCGGGGACAGTTTTCTACGAGCAGTACTTC. V gene TRBV6-5 combines with J gene TRBJ2-7; 7 nucleotides match TRBD1. CDR1 and CDR2 from the germline V gene are MNHEY and SVGAGI. This CDR3 is built from 15 residues. J gave up 3 bases and V 0 bases, and 5 bases lay outside the gene matches.

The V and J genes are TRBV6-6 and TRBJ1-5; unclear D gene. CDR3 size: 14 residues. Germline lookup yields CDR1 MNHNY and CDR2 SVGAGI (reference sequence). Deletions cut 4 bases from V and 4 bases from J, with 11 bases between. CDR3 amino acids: CASSSYLINQPQHF. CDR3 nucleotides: TGTGCCAGCAGTTCCTACCTGATAAATCAGCCCCAGCATTTT.

CDR3 in amino acids: CASRYSGANYGYTF. The CDR3 nucleotides are TGTGCCAGCAGGTACTCAGGGGCTAACTATGGCTACACCTTC. The V and J genes are TRBV28 and TRBJ1-2; possible D gene TRBD1, 6 bases. CDR3 length equals 14 residues. V lost 6 bases, J lost 0 bases, and 11 bases lay in between. The germline V gene encodes CDR1 MDHEN and CDR2 SYDVKM.

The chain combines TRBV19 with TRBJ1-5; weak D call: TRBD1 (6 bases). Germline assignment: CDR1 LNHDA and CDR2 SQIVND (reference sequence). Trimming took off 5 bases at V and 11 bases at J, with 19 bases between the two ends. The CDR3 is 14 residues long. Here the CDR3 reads CASSPPGHDRSQHF. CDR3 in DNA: TGTGCCAGTAGTCCACCGGGACACGATCGATCCCAGCATTTT.

The CDR3 coding sequence is TGCGCCAGCAGCCTTCCCGGAGGACGATACAATGAGCAGTTCTTC. Amino acid sequence: CASSLPGGRYNEQFF. The chain carries TRBV5-1 and TRBJ2-1; the D gene is possibly TRBD2 (5 bases). Germline V gene lookup returns CDR1 SGHRS and CDR2 YFSETQ. The V end lost 4 bases, the J end lost 4 bases, and 15 bases lay between the germline ends. CDR3 length equals 15 residues.

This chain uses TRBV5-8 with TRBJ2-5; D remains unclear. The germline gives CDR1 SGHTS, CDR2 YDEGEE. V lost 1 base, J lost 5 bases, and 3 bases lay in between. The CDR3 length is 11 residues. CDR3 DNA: TGTGCCAGCAGCTTGCCGGAGACCCAGTACTTC. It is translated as CASSLPETQYF.

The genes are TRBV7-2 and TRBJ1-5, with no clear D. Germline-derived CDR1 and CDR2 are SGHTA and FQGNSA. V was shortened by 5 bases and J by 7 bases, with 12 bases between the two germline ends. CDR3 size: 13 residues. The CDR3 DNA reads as TGTGCCAGCAGCCCGACTTTCGGGCAGCCCCAGCATTTT. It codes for CASSPTFGQPQHF. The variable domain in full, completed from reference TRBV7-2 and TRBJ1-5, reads GAGVSQSPSNKVTEKGKDVELRCDPISGHTALYWYRQSLGQGLEFLIYFQGNSAPDKSGLPSDRFSAERTGGSVSTLTIQRTQQEDSAVYLCASSPTFGQPQHFGDGTRLSIL.

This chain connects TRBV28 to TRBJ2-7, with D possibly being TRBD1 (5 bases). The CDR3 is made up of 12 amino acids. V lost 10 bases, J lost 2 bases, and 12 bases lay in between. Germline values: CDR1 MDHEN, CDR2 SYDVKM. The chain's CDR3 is CATLTGTYEQYF. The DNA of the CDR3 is TGTGCCACCTTAACAGGAACCTACGAGCAGTACTTC.

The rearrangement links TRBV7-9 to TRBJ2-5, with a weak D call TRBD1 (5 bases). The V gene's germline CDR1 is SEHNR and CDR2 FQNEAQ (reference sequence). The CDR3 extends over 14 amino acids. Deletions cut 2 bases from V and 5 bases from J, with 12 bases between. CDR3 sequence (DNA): TGTGCCAGCAGCTTAAGCAGGGCAGGGGAGACCCAGTACTTC. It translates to CASSLSRAGETQYF. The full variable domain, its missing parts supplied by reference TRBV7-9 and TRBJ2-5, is DTGVSQNPRHKITKRGQNVTFRCDPISEHNRLYWYRQTLGQGPEFLTYFQNEAQLEKSRLLSDRFSAERPKGSFSTLEIQRTEQGDSAMYLCASSLSRAGETQYFGPGTRLLVL.

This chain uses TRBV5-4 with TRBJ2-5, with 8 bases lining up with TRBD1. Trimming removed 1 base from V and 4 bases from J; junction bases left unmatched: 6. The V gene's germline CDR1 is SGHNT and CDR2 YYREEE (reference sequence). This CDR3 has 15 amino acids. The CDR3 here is CASSLNAGGIETQYF. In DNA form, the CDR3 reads TGTGCCAGCAGCTTGAATGCAGGGGGCATAGAGACCCAGTACTTC.

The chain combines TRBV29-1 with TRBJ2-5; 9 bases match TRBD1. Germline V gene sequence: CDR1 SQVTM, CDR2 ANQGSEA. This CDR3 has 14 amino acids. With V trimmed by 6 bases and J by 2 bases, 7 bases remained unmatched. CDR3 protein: CSVLTQGAQETQYF. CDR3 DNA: TGCAGCGTGTTAACACAGGGGGCTCAAGAGACCCAGTACTTC.

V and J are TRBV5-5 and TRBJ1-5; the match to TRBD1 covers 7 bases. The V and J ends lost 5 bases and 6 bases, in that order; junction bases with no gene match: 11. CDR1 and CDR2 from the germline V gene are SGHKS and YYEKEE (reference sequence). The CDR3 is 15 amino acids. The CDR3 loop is CASSTTGDSGQPQHF. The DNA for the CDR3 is TGTGCCAGCAGTACTACAGGGGATTCGGGTCAGCCCCAGCATTTT.

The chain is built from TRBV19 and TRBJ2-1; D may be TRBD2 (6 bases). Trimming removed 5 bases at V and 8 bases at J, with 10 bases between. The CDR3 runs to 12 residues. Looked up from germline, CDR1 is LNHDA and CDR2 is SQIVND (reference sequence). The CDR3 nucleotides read TGTGCCAGTAGTCGAGCGGGCTATGAGCAGTTCTTC. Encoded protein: CASSRAGYEQFF. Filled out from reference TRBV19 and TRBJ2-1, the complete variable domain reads DGGITQSPKYLFRKEGQNVTLSCEQNLNHDAMYWYRQDPGQGLRLIYYSQIVNDFQKGDIAEGYSVSREKKESFPLTVTSAQKNPTAFYLCASSRAGYEQFFGPGTRLTVL.

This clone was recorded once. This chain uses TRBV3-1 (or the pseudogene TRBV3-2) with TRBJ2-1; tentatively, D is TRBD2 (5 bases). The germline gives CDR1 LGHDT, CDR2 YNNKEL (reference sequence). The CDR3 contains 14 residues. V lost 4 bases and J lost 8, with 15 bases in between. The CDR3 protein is CASSLQLVPDEQFF. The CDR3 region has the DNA TGTGCCAGCAGCCTACAACTAGTCCCAGATGAGCAGTTCTTC.

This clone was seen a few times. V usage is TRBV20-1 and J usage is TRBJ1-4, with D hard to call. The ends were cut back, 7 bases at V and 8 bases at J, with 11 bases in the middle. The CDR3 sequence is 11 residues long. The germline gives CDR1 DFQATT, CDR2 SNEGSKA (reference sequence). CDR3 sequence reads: CSVREGEKLFF. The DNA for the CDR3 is TGCAGTGTAAGAGAGGGCGAAAAACTGTTTTTT.